This TCR beta chain originates from a study of blood T cell dynamics during melanoma immunotherapy. Study-wide context: Metastatic melanoma patients received first-line pembrolizumab or nivolumab plus ipilimumab.

Time point defined: pre-treatment baseline. Sampling occurred pretreatment (T0) and at week 3 (W3), after cycle one of checkpoint blockade. At 12 weeks after first infusion, RECIST 1.1 defined response for most patients. The CDR3 spans 18 residues. CDR1 is MDHEN, CDR2 SYDVKM, per germline. Trimming took 7 bases from V and 8 from J, leaving 27 bases between them. Method: immunoSEQ multiplex PCR; TCRdb's copy keeps in-frame clones and lacks some. The repertoire has several thousand clones, nearly 90% of them found once; the top ten carry around 3%. As concerns this clone: The antigen remains unidentified.

Notes on the study in general: PBMC repertoires of eventual disease-control patients split at W3 into clonality or diversity gains.

The V and J genes are TRBV28 and TRBJ1-6, with D hard to call. The specimen comprised blood, sampled from a patient treated with checkpoint blockade. This clonotype was sampled from a human donor with melanoma. The CDR3 nucleotides are TGTGCCAGCAATGGCGGAGGCGGGTCCAATTTCTTTGATTCACCCCTCCACTTT. Translating gives CASNGGGGSNFFDSPLHF.